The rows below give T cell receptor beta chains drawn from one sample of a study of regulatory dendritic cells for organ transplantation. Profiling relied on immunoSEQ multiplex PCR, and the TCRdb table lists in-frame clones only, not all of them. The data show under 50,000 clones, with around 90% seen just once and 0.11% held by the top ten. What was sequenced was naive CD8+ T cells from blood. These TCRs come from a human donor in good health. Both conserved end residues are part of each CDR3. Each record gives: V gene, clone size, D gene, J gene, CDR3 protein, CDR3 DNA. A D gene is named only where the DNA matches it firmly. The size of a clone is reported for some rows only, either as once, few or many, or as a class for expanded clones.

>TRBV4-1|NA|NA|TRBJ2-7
CASSLQAETYEQYF
TGCGCCAGCAGCCTTCAAGCAGAGACCTACGAGCAGTACTTC
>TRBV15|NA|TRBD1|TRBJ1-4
CATSREAGGVGGEKLFF
TGTGCCACCAGCAGAGAGGCAGGGGGCGTAGGTGGTGAAAAACTGTTTTTT
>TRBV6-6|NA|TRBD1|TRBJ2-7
CASIKDRASFLYEQYF
TGTGCCAGCATTAAAGACAGGGCAAGTTTCCTCTACGAGCAGTACTTC
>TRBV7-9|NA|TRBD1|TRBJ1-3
CASSERTGVSGNTIYF
TGTGCCAGCAGCGAACGGACAGGCGTCTCTGGAAACACCATATATTTT
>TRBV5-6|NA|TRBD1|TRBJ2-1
CASSFGQGAVEQFF
TGTGCCAGCAGCTTCGGGCAGGGGGCCGTTGAGCAGTTCTTC
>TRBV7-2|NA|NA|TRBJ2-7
CASSLVWRDGQYF
TGTGCCAGCAGCTTAGTGTGGAGGGACGGGCAGTACTTC
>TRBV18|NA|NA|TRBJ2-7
CASSPRTDYEQYF
TGTGCCAGCTCACCACGGACCGACTACGAGCAGTACTTC
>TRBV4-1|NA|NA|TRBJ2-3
CASSQDLGLALTDTQYF
TGCGCCAGCAGCCAAGATCTTGGGCTAGCGCTTACAGATACGCAGTATTTT
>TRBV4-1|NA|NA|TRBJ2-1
CASSRSAVSYNEQFF
TGCGCCAGCAGCCGGAGCGCTGTTTCCTACAATGAGCAGTTCTTC
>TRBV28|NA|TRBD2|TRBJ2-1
CASSLLAGGIYNEQFF
TGTGCCAGCAGTCTGCTAGCGGGAGGGATCTACAATGAGCAGTTCTTC
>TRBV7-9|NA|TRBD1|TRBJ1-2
CASTPPGGWVEGYTF
TGTGCCAGCACCCCCCCAGGGGGGTGGGTAGAAGGCTACACCTTC
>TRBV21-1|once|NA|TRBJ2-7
CASIHRVVSYEQYF
TGTGCCAGCATCCACAGGGTGGTATCCTACGAGCAGTACTTC
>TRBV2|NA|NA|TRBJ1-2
CARGTADYGYTF
TGTGCCAGGGGGACGGCAGACTATGGCTACACCTTC
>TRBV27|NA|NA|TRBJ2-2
CASSFGPGELFF
TGTGCCAGCAGTTTTGGCCCCGGGGAGCTGTTTTTT
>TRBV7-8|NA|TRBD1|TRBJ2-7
CASSSDRGYYEQYF
TGTGCCAGCAGCTCAGACAGGGGATACTACGAGCAGTACTTC
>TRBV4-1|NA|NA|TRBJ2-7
CASSQRNEQYF
TGCGCCAGCAGCCAACGGAACGAGCAGTACTTC
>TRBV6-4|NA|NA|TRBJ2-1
CASSETPRNEQFF
TGTGCCAGCAGTGAAACCCCCCGCAATGAGCAGTTCTTC
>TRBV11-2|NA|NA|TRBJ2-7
CASSVRVTYEQYF
TGTGCCAGCAGCGTCCGGGTTACCTACGAGCAGTACTTC
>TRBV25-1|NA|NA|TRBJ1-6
CATGGGDLGSPLHF
TGTGCCACCGGAGGGGGTGACTTAGGGTCACCCCTCCACTTT
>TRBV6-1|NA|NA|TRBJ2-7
CASSEGLATSYEQYF
TGTGCCAGCAGTGAAGGGCTCGCGACTTCTTACGAGCAGTACTTC
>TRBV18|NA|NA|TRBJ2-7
CASSPGAPVISYEQYF
TGTGCCAGCTCACCAGGCGCGCCAGTAATTTCCTACGAGCAGTACTTC
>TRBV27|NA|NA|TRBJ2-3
CASTHDASTDTQYF
TGTGCCAGCACCCACGATGCTAGCACAGATACGCAGTATTTT
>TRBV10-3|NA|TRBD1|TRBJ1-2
CAISGTGLLVNNYGYTF
TGTGCCATCAGTGGGACAGGGCTTTTGGTGAATAACTATGGCTACACCTTC
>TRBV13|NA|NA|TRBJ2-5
CASSSSLTETQYF
TGTGCCAGCAGCTCCAGCCTCACCGAGACCCAGTACTTC
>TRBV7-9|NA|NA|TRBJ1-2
CASSLGKGTAYGYTF
TGTGCCAGCAGCTTAGGGAAGGGTACAGCCTATGGCTACACCTTC
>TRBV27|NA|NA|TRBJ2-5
CASSLWGNQETQYF
TGTGCCAGCAGTTTATGGGGGAACCAAGAGACCCAGTACTTC
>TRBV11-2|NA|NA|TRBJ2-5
CASSLDRRVTQETQYF
TGTGCCAGCAGCTTAGATCGTAGAGTCACCCAAGAGACCCAGTACTTC
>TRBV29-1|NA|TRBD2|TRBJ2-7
CSVDGGAGEQYF
TGCAGCGTTGACGGGGGGGCAGGCGAGCAGTACTTC
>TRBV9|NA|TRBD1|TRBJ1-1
CASSVYGAKSGGDRAFF
TGTGCCAGCAGCGTATATGGTGCCAAATCAGGGGGCGATAGAGCTTTCTTT
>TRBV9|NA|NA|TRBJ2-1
CASSLGGLADNEQFF
TGTGCCAGCAGCCTCGGGGGGCTAGCGGACAATGAGCAGTTCTTC
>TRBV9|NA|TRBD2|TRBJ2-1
CASSVAGGVVGEQFF
TGTGCCAGCAGCGTAGCGGGAGGGGTTGTTGGTGAGCAGTTCTTC
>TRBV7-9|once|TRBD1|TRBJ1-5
CASSPGTGVNQPQHF
TGTGCCAGCAGCCCAGGGACAGGGGTCAATCAGCCCCAGCATTTT
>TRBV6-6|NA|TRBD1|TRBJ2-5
CASSYLAGGGETQYF
TGTGCCAGCAGTTATCTAGCAGGGGGCGGTGAGACCCAGTACTTC
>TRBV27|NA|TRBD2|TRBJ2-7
CASSFQLAGYEQYF
TGTGCCAGCAGTTTCCAACTAGCGGGGTACGAGCAGTACTTC
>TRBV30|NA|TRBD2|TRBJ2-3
CAWSRGAGDNTQYF
TGTGCCTGGAGTAGGGGAGCGGGAGATAATACGCAGTATTTT
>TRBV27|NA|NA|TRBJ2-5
CASRSQGQETQYF
TGTGCCAGCCGTTCGCAGGGACAAGAGACCCAGTACTTC
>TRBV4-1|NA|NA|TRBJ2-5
CASSQDLWGETQYF
TGCGCCAGCAGCCAAGATCTCTGGGGCGAGACCCAGTACTTC
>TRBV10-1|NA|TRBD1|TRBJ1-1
CASSESTGANEAFF
TGCGCCAGCAGTGAGTCGACAGGGGCGAATGAAGCTTTCTTT
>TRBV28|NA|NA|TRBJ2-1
CASSTYNEQFF
TGTGCCAGCAGTACGTACAATGAGCAGTTCTTC
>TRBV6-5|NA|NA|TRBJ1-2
CASSPTEANYGYTF
TGTGCCAGCAGCCCCACGGAGGCAAACTATGGCTACACCTTC
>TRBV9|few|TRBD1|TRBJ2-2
CASSAPRDRGTGELFF
TGTGCCAGCAGCGCCCCCCGGGACAGGGGGACCGGGGAGCTGTTTTTT
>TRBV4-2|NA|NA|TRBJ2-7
CASSQAPGPANEQYF
TGTGCCAGCAGCCAAGCCCCGGGACCAGCTAACGAGCAGTACTTC
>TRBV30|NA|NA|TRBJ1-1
CAWSVSGETEAFF
TGTGCCTGGAGTGTGTCAGGGGAAACTGAAGCTTTCTTT
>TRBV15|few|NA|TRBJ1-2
CATSREGRPYYGYTF
TGTGCCACCAGCAGAGAGGGGCGGCCCTACTATGGCTACACCTTC
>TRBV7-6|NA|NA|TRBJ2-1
CASSQDGSSYNEQFF
TGTGCCAGCAGCCAGGACGGGAGCTCCTACAATGAGCAGTTCTTC
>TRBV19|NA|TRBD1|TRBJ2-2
CASSPDRDAGELFF
TGTGCCAGTAGCCCCGACAGGGATGCCGGGGAGCTGTTTTTT
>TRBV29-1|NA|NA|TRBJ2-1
CSVGWGSYNEQFF
TGCAGCGTTGGTTGGGGCTCCTACAATGAGCAGTTCTTC
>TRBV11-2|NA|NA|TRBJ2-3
CASSPGGGAEDTQYF
TGTGCCAGCAGCCCGGGGGGCGGGGCAGAGGATACGCAGTATTTT
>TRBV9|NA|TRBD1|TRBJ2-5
CASSLTGDFEETQYF
TGTGCCAGCAGCTTGACAGGGGACTTTGAAGAGACCCAGTACTTC